One sample yielded the 18 T cell receptor beta chains listed below, sequenced in a study of blood T cell repertoires in COVID-19. Produced via immunoSEQ multiplex PCR; TCRdb's table is partial and in-frame only. Among around 190,000 clones listed, about four fifths were seen once. Sequencing was done on a sample of peripheral blood. These receptors were collected from a woman between 65 and 79 years old with COVID-19, enrolled during active disease.

This clone appeared a single time. This chain connects TRBV27 to TRBJ2-5; tentatively, D is TRBD1 (6 bases). The CDR3 spans 14 residues. Germline CDR1 reads MNHEY; CDR2 reads SMNVEV (reference sequence). With 8 bases removed from V and 9 bases from J, the gap between germline ends came to 22 bases. In DNA form, the CDR3 reads TGTGCCAGCCGTCTTTCACAGGGATCTGTGTCCCAGTACTTC. Amino acids: CASRLSQGSVSQYF.

This clone has a handful of counts. The chain employs TRBV7-9 and TRBJ1-2, with a weak D call TRBD1 (6 bases). Germline values: CDR1 SEHNR, CDR2 FQNEAQ (reference sequence). CDR3 length: 15 residues. Trimming cost V 5 bases and J 4 bases, with 17 bases left between them. This CDR3 reads CASSPSTGTGYGYTF. The CDR3 DNA sequence: TGTGCCAGCAGCCCCAGCACAGGGACGGGCTATGGCTACACCTTC.

The J gene is TRBJ2-7, the V gene TRBV11-1; 7 nucleotides agree with TRBD2. The J segment lost 3 bases and the V segment lost 2 bases, leaving 7 bases of the junction unmatched. CDR3 length: 15 amino acids. Germline V CDR1 and CDR2: SGHAT, FQDESV (reference sequence). Written as DNA, the CDR3 is TGTGCCAGCAGCTTACGTAGGACTAGTAGCTACGAGCAGTACTTC. Protein sequence: CASSLRRTSSYEQYF.

This chain links TRBV28 with TRBJ1-5; possibly TRBD1 for D (5 bases). The CDR3 runs to 14 residues. V was pared by 5 bases and J by 2 bases, with 10 bases between. CDR1 is MDHEN and CDR2 is SYDVKM in the germline V gene. The chain's CDR3 is CASSLLQGNQPQHF. In DNA, the CDR3 is TGTGCCAGCAGTCTTTTACAGGGCAATCAGCCCCAGCATTTT.

The J gene is TRBJ1-3, the V gene TRBV18, with D unresolved. CDR3 length equals 15 residues. Germline CDR1 KGHSH, CDR2 LQKENI. V was cut by 2 bases and J by 3 bases, with 11 bases left in between. For the CDR3, the DNA is TGTGCCAGCTCACCATCAGTCGAAGTTGGAAACACCATATATTTT. It is translated as CASSPSVEVGNTIYF.

J is TRBJ1-5 and V is TRBV6-2 or TRBV6-3; TRBD1 might be the D (6 bases). Trimming pared 2 bases from V and 0 bases from J, leaving 17 bases between. The germline CDR1 and CDR2 sequences are MNHEY and SVGEGT. The CDR3 runs to 18 residues. The CDR3 DNA is TGTGCCAGCAGTTACAGCCTCGGCAGGGGTTTTAGCAATCAGCCCCAGCATTTT. Amino acids: CASSYSLGRGFSNQPQHF.

The genes are TRBV6-6 and TRBJ1-2; weak D call: TRBD1 (6 bases). Trimming took off 2 bases at V and 8 bases at J, with 15 bases between the two ends. Per the germline V gene, CDR1 is MNHNY and CDR2 is SVGAGI (reference sequence). The CDR3 sequence is 14 residues long. The CDR3 here is CASSYEGDYSGYTF. The CDR3 bases are TGTGCCAGCAGTTACGAGGGGGACTACTCAGGCTACACCTTC.

This rearrangement joins TRBV5-6 to TRBJ1-5; D possibly corresponds to TRBD1 (6 bases). Between the trimmed V and J ends, which lost 2 bases and 5 bases, there was a span of 11 bases. CDR1 is SGHDT and CDR2 is YYEEEE in the germline V gene. This CDR3 contains 14 residues. The CDR3 nucleotides read TGTGCCAGCAGCTTACGGACAGATCATCAGCCCCAGCATTTT. Translating gives CASSLRTDHQPQHF.

The chain employs TRBV28 and TRBJ2-1, with TRBD1 matching 8 bases. The CDR3 loop spans 16 amino acids. The germline V gene has CDR1 MDHEN and CDR2 SYDVKM. The V gene end was trimmed by 4 bases and the J gene end by 7 bases; junction bases not matched to a gene: 12. The CDR3 DNA reads TGTGCCAGCAGTTCGTACAGGGGGAATCTCCCAAATGAGCAGTTCTTC. This codes for CASSSYRGNLPNEQFF.

The rearrangement uses TRBV24-1 and TRBJ2-1, with D hard to call. This CDR3 comprises 13 residues. Germline assignment: CDR1 KGHDR and CDR2 SFDVKD. V was pared by 6 bases and J by 3 bases, with 8 bases between. The CDR3 protein is CATSIPGYNEQFF. The DNA for the CDR3 is TGTGCCACCAGTATACCGGGCTACAATGAGCAGTTCTTC.

J is TRBJ2-3 and V is TRBV7-3, with 7 bases lining up with TRBD1. V lost 0 bases to trimming and J lost 1 base; unmatched junction nucleotides: 4. Germline assignment: CDR1 SGHTA and CDR2 FQGTGA. The CDR3 has 16 residues. DNA of the CDR3: TGTGCCAGCAGCTTAACCAGGGGGATAGGCACAGATACGCAGTATTTT. It encodes CASSLTRGIGTDTQYF.

CDR3 sequence reads: CASSRRDEQFF. The CDR3 bases are TGTGCCAGCAGTAGGAGGGATGAGCAGTTCTTC. The chain couples TRBV6-2 or TRBV6-3 to TRBJ2-1, with D possibly being TRBD2 (6 bases). V lost 5 bases and J 8 bases, leaving 7 bases between the germline ends. The length of the CDR3 is 11 residues. Per the germline V gene, CDR1 is MNHEY and CDR2 is SVGEGT.

The chain combines TRBV15 with TRBJ1-5; no definite D call. This CDR3 region has 16 residues. Trimming pared 5 bases from V and 9 bases from J, leaving 23 bases between. Germline V lookup: CDR1 LNHNV, CDR2 YYDKDF (reference sequence). The CDR3: CATSLPGVGSSRPQHF. The CDR3 DNA follows: TGTGCCACCAGCCTTCCCGGGGTGGGGTCCAGTAGGCCCCAGCATTTT.

This chain connects TRBV30 to TRBJ2-3, with TRBD2 identical over 12 bases. Trimming at V came to 3 bases and at J to 7 bases, leaving 8 bases not matched to a gene. The length of the CDR3 is 15 residues. Germline CDR1 reads GTSNPN; CDR2 reads SVGIG (reference sequence). CDR3: CAWSRTSGNINTQYF. CDR3 nucleotides: TGTGCCTGGAGCCGGACTAGCGGGAATATTAATACGCAGTATTTT.

This clone appeared a few times. The rearrangement joins TRBV5-1 to TRBJ1-5; D remains ambiguous. The CDR3 is 15 amino acids. V gave up 2 bases and J gave up 2 bases, with 11 bases separating them. Germline V gives CDR1 SGHRS, CDR2 YFSETQ. CDR3 in DNA: TGCGCCAGCAGCTTCTCGGGGTCCGGCAATCAGCCCCAGCATTTT. This sequence encodes CASSFSGSGNQPQHF.

The chain employs TRBV7-9 and TRBJ2-2; D is uncertain. The CDR3 length is 12 residues. Germline V gives CDR1 SEHNR, CDR2 FQNEAQ (reference sequence). Between the trimmed V and J ends, which lost 2 bases and 6 bases, there was a span of 4 bases. CDR3 amino acids: CASSLYPGELFF. The CDR3 nucleotides read TGTGCCAGCAGCTTATATCCCGGGGAGCTGTTTTTT. Full variable domain (remainder filled in from reference TRBV7-9 and TRBJ2-2): DTGVSQNPRHKITKRGQNVTFRCDPISEHNRLYWYRQTLGQGPEFLTYFQNEAQLEKSRLLSDRFSAERPKGSFSTLEIQRTEQGDSAMYLCASSLYPGELFFGEGSRLTVL.

This clone was counted between two and nine times. The V call is TRBV24-1, the J call TRBJ1-2; the D gene is possibly TRBD1 (6 bases). The germline V gene has CDR1 KGHDR and CDR2 SFDVKD. The CDR3 consists of 13 residues. Trimming removed 4 bases from V and 8 bases from J, with 13 bases in between. This CDR3 reads CATSEPTGLGYTF. CDR3 DNA: TGTGCCACCAGTGAGCCGACAGGACTCGGCTACACCTTC.

This chain links TRBV6-5 with TRBJ1-2; 7 bases map to TRBD1. Germline trimming cut 6 bases from V and 1 base from J; bases unmatched to any gene: 2. The CDR3 has 13 residues. Germline V CDR1 and CDR2: MNHEY, SVGAGI. In nucleotides, the CDR3 is TGTGCCAGCAGGAGGGACAGTAACTATGGCTACACCTTC. This sequence encodes CASRRDSNYGYTF.